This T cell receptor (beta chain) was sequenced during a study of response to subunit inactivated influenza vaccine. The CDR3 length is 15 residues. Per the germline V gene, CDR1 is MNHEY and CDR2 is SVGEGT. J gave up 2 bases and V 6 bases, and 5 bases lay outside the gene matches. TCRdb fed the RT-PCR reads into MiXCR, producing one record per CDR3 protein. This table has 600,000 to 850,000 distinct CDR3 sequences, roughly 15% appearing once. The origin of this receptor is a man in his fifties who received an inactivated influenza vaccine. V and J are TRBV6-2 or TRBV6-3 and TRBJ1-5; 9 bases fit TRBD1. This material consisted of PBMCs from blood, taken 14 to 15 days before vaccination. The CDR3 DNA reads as TGTGCCAGCAGCGACAGGGGGATAGGCAATCAGCCCCAGCATTTT. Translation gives CASSDRGIGNQPQHF.